What follows describes a single T cell receptor (beta chain). What it recognizes is unknown. The data were produced by immunoSEQ multiplex PCR, yet TCRdb's version contains in-frame clones alone and is incomplete. Among approximately 220,000 clones listed, 85% to 95% were seen once. This sample is drawn from a study of T cell responses to AZD1222 COVID-19 vaccine. Study observations and caveats: Close to half of all spike-specific TCRs reportedly target regions of the variants that are unmutated. Spike-specific TCR depth and breadth grew after two AZD1222 doses.

There are 14 residues in the CDR3. CDR1 is KGHSH and CDR2 is LQKENI in the germline V gene. After removal of 3 bases from V and 7 bases from J, the junction contained 7 bases not matched to a gene. This clonotype was obtained from an adult in good health. The chain recombines TRBV18 with TRBJ1-1, with 8 bases identical to TRBD1. The sample was peripheral blood, taken on day 0 of MenACWY control vaccination. The CDR3 DNA sequence: TGTGCCAGCTCACCGGGACAGGCCGTTATTGAAGCTTTCTTT. As protein: CASSPGQAVIEAFF.